The source of this T cell receptor (beta chain) is a study of T cell repertoires in cytomegalovirus infection. This clonotype was counted many times. The CDR3 is made up of 15 amino acids. Deletions cut 3 bases from V and 0 bases from J, with 9 bases between. The V gene's germline CDR1 is LNHDA and CDR2 SQIVND (reference sequence). TCRdb processed the reads anew with MiXCR; each CDR3 protein has one entry. The data contain a few hundred thousand distinct CDR3 sequences, roughly 15% of them singletons. This TCR came from a human donor in good health (CMV status not recorded). Some clones in this sample may be carry-over from other donors' samples. Sequenced material: PBMCs. V usage is TRBV19 and J usage is TRBJ1-5; D call uncertain. CDR3 in amino acids: CASSIGDYSNQPQHF. The CDR3 nucleotides read TGTGCCAGTAGTATCGGTGACTATAGCAATCAGCCCCAGCATTTT.